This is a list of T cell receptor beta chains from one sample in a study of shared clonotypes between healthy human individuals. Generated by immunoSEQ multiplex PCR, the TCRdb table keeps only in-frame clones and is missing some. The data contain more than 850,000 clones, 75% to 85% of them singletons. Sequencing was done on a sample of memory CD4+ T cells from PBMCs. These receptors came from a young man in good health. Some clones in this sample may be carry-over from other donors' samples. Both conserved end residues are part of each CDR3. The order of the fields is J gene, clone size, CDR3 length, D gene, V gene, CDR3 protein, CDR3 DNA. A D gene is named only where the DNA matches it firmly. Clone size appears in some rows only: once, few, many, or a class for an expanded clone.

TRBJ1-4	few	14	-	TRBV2	CASSEQGPGEKLFF	TGTGCCAGCAGTGAGCAGGGGCCGGGAGAAAAACTGTTTTTT
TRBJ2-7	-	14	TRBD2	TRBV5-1	CASSPTSGSVEQYF	TGCGCCAGCAGCCCGACTAGCGGGAGCGTCGAGCAGTACTTC
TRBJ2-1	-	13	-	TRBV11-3	CASSLGGYNEQFF	TGTGCCAGCTCCCTGGGGGGCTACAATGAGCAGTTCTTC
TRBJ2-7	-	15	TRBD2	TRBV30	CAWANGGASSYEQYF	TGTGCCTGGGCCAACGGGGGGGCGAGCTCCTACGAGCAGTACTTC
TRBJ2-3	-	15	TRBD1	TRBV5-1	CASSTGDLGTDTQYF	TGCGCCAGCAGCACAGGGGACCTCGGCACAGATACGCAGTATTTT
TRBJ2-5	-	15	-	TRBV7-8	CASSLVLGIRETQYF	TGTGCCAGCAGCTTAGTTTTAGGTATTCGAGAGACCCAGTACTTC
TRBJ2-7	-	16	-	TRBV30	CAWSLTPGLLAYEQYF	TGTGCCTGGAGCCTGACCCCGGGACTCCTGGCCTACGAGCAGTACTTC
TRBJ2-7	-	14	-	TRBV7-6	CASSLENRDGMQYF	TGTGCCAGCAGCTTAGAAAATCGGGACGGGATGCAGTACTTC
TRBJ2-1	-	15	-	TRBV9	CASSVVGDTNNEQFF	TGTGCCAGCAGCGTAGTGGGGGACACCAACAATGAGCAGTTCTTC
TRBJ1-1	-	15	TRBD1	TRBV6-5	CASSLRTGGHTEAFF	TGTGCCAGCAGTCTACGGACAGGGGGACACACTGAAGCTTTCTTT
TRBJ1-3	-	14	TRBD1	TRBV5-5	CASSRDRERNTIYF	TGTGCCAGCAGCCGGGACAGGGAGCGAAACACCATATATTTT
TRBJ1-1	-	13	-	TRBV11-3	CASSLEPSTEAFF	TGTGCCAGCAGCTTAGAGCCATCCACTGAAGCTTTCTTT
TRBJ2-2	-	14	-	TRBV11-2	CASSGLAVIGELFF	TGTGCCAGCAGCGGATTAGCGGTAATCGGGGAGCTGTTTTTT
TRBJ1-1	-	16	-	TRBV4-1	CASSPLERGVNTEAFF	TGCGCCAGCAGCCCATTAGAGAGAGGGGTGAACACTGAAGCTTTCTTT
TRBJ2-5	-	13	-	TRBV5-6	CASSVQGQETQYF	TGTGCCAGCAGCGTACAGGGACAAGAGACCCAGTACTTC
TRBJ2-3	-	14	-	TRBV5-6	CASSLTFPADTQYF	TGTGCCAGCAGCTTAACGTTTCCTGCAGATACGCAGTATTTT
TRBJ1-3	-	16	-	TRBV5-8	CASSSFKGFDGNTIYF	TGTGCCAGCAGCTCCTTTAAAGGGTTCGATGGAAACACCATATATTTT
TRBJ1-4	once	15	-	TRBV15	CATSRDRGFNEKLFF	TGTGCCACCAGCAGAGATCGGGGGTTCAATGAAAAACTGTTTTTT
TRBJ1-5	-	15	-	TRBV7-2	CASSYPGAGNQPQHF	TGTGCCAGCAGCTACCCTGGGGCAGGAAATCAGCCCCAGCATTTT
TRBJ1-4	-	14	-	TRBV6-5	CASSSRQSNEKLFF	TGTGCCAGCAGTTCTCGCCAGTCCAATGAAAAACTGTTTTTT
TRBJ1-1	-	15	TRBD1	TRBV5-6	CASSWTGKVVAEAFF	TGTGCCAGCAGCTGGACAGGGAAAGTTGTGGCTGAAGCTTTCTTT
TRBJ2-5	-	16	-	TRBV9	CASSIQSNGGFETQYF	TGTGCCAGCAGCATACAGTCAAATGGGGGCTTCGAGACCCAGTACTTC
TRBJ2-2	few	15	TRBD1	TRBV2	CASRASHRGAGELFF	TGTGCCAGCAGAGCCTCACACAGGGGAGCCGGGGAGCTGTTTTTT
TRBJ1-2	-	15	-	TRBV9	CASSVEIGSSSGYTF	TGTGCCAGCAGCGTAGAAATAGGGTCCTCCAGTGGCTACACCTTC
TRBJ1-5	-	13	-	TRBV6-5	CASQWNSNQPQHF	TGTGCCAGCCAATGGAATAGCAATCAGCCCCAGCATTTT
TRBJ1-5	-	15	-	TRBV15	CATSREGTGNQPQHF	TGTGCCACCAGCAGAGAGGGTACGGGCAATCAGCCCCAGCATTTT
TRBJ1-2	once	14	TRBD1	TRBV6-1	CASSDRGYFSGYTF	TGTGCCAGCAGTGACAGGGGGTATTTCTCGGGCTACACCTTC
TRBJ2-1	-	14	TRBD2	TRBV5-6	CASSPLTLGGRGVF	TGTGCCAGCAGCCCCCTGACCTTAGGCGGGAGAGGGGTCTTC
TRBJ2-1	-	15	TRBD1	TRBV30	CAFPPGQVSYNEQFF	TGTGCCTTTCCACCGGGACAGGTCTCCTACAATGAGCAGTTCTTC
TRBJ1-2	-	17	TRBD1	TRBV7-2	CASSLETGGAVVMGYTF	TGTGCCAGCAGCCTAGAGACAGGGGGCGCGGTAGTGATGGGCTACACCTTC
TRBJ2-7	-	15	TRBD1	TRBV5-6	CASSLPGTEPLEQYF	TGTGCCAGCAGCCTCCCGGGGACAGAGCCTCTCGAGCAGTACTTC
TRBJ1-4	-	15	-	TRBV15	CATSRGPATNEKLFF	TGTGCCACCAGCAGAGGTCCGGCAACTAATGAAAAACTGTTTTTT
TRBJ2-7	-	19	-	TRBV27	CASSPPPRPPPGSPYEQYF	TGTGCCAGCAGTCCTCCACCAAGACCCCCTCCAGGCTCCCCCTACGAGCAGTACTTC
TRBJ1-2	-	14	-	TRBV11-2	CASSLATGHYGYTF	TGTGCCAGCAGCTTAGCCACGGGACACTATGGCTACACCTTC
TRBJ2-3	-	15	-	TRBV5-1	CASSTIAVRGDTQYF	TGCGCCAGCAGCACCATAGCGGTCCGGGGTGATACGCAGTATTTT
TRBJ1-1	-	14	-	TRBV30	CAWMPGTSGTEAFF	TGTGCCTGGATGCCCGGGACGTCGGGGACTGAAGCTTTCTTT
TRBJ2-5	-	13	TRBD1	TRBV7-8	CASRDREWETQYF	TGTGCCAGCCGGGACAGGGAATGGGAGACCCAGTACTTC
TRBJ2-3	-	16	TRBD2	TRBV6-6	CASRPVAGVPADTQYF	TGTGCCAGCCGACCAGTAGCGGGAGTGCCAGCAGATACGCAGTATTTT
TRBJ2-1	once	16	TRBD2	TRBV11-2	CASSLPRLAGLNEQFF	TGTGCCAGCAGCTTACCGCGACTAGCGGGGCTAAATGAGCAGTTCTTC
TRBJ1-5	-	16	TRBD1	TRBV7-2	CASSLYGTGVEQPQHF	TGTGCCAGCAGCTTATATGGGACAGGGGTCGAACAGCCCCAGCATTTT
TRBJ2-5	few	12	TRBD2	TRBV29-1	CSVLAGGETQYF	TGCAGCGTGCTAGCGGGAGGCGAGACCCAGTACTTC
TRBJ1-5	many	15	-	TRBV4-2	CASSQDEATRQPQHF	TGTGCCAGCAGCCAAGACGAGGCGACTAGGCAGCCCCAGCATTTT
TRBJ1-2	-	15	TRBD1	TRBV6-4	CASSPMTGGRYGYTF	TGTGCCAGCAGCCCTATGACAGGGGGCCGGTATGGCTACACCTTC
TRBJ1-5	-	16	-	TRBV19	CASSIDRARSNQPQHF	TGTGCCAGTAGTATAGATAGGGCCAGAAGCAATCAGCCCCAGCATTTT
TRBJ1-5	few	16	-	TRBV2	CASSGGAGYSNQPQHF	TGTGCCAGCAGTGGGGGGGCAGGGTATAGCAATCAGCCCCAGCATTTT
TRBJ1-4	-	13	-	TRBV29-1	CSVGGRTNEKLFF	TGCAGCGTGGGGGGACGGACAAATGAAAAACTGTTTTTT